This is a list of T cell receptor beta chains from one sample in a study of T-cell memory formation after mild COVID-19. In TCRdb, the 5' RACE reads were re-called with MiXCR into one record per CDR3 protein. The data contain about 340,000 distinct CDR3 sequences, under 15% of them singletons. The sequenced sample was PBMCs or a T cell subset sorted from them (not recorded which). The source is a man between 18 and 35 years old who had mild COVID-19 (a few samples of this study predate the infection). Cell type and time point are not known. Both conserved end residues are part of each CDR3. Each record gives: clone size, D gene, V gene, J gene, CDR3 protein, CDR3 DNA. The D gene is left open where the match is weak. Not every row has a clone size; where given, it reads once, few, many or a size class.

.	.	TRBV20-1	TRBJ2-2	CSARHPTGELFF	TGCAGTGCGAGACACCCCACCGGGGAGCTGTTTTTT
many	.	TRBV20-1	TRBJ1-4	CSTSPGALNEKLFF	TGCAGTACGTCCCCGGGAGCTCTAAATGAAAAACTGTTTTTT
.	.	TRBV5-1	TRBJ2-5	CASSLGPDQETQYF	TGCGCCAGCAGCTTGGGGCCAGACCAAGAGACCCAGTACTTC
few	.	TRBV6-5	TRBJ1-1	CASSYFAGTNTEAFF	TGTGCCAGCAGTTATTTCGCAGGTACGAACACTGAAGCTTTCTTT
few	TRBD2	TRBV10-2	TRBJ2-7	CASRTSVHEQYF	TGCGCCAGCAGAACTAGCGTCCACGAGCAGTACTTC
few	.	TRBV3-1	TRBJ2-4	CASSQWDKAKNIQYF	TGTGCCAGCAGCCAATGGGACAAAGCCAAAAACATTCAGTACTTC
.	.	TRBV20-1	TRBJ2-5	CSARVTGVQETQYF	TGCAGTGCTAGAGTGACGGGGGTGCAAGAGACCCAGTACTTC
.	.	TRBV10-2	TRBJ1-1	CASRSDGRIAFF	TGCGCCAGCAGGTCGGACGGACGTATCGCTTTCTTT
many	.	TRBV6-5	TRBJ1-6	CASSYSHTNNSPLHF	TGTGCCAGCAGTTACTCGCACACGAATAATTCACCCCTCCACTTT
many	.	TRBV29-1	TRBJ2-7	CSVAPGINYEQYF	TGCAGCGTTGCGCCAGGGATCAACTACGAGCAGTACTTC
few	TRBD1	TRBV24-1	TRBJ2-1	CATSDSGQGAYNEQFF	TGTGCCACCAGTGATTCGGGACAGGGGGCCTACAATGAGCAGTTCTTC
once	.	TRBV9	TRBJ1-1	CASSVVRAGDTEAFF	TGTGCCAGCAGCGTAGTCCGGGCAGGGGACACTGAAGCTTTCTTT
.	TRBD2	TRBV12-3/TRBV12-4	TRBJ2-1	CASSLLLAGLGFF	TGTGCCAGCAGTTTACTACTAGCGGGCCTAGGGTTCTTC
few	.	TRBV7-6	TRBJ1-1	CASSPTTDSWNTEAFF	TGTGCCAGCAGCCCGACGACAGACTCCTGGAACACTGAAGCTTTCTTT
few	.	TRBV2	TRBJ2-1	CASRYYSSSYNEQFF	TGTGCCAGCAGATATTACTCCAGCTCCTACAATGAGCAGTTCTTC
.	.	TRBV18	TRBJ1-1	CASSPWTPGRNTEAFF	TGTGCCAGCTCACCGTGGACTCCGGGGCGGAACACTGAAGCTTTCTTT